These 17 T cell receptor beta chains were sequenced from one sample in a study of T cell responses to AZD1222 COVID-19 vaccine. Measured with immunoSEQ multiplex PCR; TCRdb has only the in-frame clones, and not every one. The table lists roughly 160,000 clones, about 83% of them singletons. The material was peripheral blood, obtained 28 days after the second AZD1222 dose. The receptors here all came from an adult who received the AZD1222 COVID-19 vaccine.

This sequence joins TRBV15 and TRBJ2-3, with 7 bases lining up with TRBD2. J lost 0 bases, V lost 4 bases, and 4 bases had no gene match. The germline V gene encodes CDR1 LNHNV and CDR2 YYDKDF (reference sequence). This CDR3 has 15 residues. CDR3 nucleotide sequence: TGTGCCACCAGCATCTTGCGGGGGAGCACAGATACGCAGTATTTT. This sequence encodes CATSILRGSTDTQYF. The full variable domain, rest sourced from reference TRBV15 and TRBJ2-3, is DAMVIQNPRYQVTQFGKPVTLSCSQTLNHNVMYWYQQKSSQAPKLLFHYYDKDFNNEADTPDNFQSRRPNTSFCFLDIRSPGLGDTAMYLCATSILRGSTDTQYFGPGTRLTVL.

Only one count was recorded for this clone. The CDR3 loop is CASRVGQSNQPQHF. CDR3 bases: TGTGCCAGTAGGGTGGGGCAGAGCAATCAGCCCCAGCATTTT. The chain carries TRBV19 and TRBJ1-5; D possibly corresponds to TRBD1 (5 bases). CDR1 LNHDA and CDR2 SQIVND come from the germline V gene (reference sequence). V shed 6 bases and J shed 1 base, with 10 bases lying between them. The CDR3 spans 14 residues.

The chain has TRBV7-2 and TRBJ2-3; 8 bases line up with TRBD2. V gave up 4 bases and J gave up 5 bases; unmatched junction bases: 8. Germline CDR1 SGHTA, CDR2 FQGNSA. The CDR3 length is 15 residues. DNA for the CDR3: TGTGCCAGCAGCTACCGGGGGGGGCATGGAGATACGCAGTATTTT. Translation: CASSYRGGHGDTQYF.

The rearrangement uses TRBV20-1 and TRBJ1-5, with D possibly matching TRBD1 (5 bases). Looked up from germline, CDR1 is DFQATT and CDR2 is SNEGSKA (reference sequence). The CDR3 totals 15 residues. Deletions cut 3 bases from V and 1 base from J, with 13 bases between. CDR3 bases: TGCAGTGCTAGTAGTTGGGGGATCAGCAATCAGCCCCAGCATTTT. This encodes CSASSWGISNQPQHF.

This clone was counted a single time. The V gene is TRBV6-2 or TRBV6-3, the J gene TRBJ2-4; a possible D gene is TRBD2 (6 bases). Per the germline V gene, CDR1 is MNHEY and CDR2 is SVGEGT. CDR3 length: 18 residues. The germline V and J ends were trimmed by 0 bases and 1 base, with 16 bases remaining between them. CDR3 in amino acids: CASSYSASSGRAKNIQYF. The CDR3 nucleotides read TGTGCCAGCAGTTACTCGGCGTCGTCAGGGAGGGCCAAAAACATTCAGTACTTC.

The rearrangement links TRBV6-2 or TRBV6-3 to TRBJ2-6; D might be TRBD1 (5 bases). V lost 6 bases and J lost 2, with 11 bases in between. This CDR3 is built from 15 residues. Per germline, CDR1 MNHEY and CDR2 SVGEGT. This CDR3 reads CASSIRAAGANVLTF. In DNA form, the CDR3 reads TGTGCCAGCAGCATCAGGGCGGCTGGGGCCAACGTCCTGACTTTC.

CDR3 bases: TGTGCCAGCAGCCAAGATCGGCAGGGTTCATTTTCACCCCTCCACTTT. As protein: CASSQDRQGSFSPLHF. The V call is TRBV4-2, the J call TRBJ1-6, with D perhaps matching TRBD1 (5 bases). Germline V gives CDR1 LGHNA, CDR2 YNFKEQ. The germline V and J ends were trimmed by 0 bases and 9 bases, with 15 bases remaining between them. This CDR3 contains 16 residues.

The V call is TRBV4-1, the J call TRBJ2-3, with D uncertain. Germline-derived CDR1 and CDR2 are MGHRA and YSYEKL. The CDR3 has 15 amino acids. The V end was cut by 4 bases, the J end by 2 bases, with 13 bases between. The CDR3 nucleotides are TGCGCCAGCAGCCCGCCGACCCTATCCACAGATACGCAGTATTTT. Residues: CASSPPTLSTDTQYF.

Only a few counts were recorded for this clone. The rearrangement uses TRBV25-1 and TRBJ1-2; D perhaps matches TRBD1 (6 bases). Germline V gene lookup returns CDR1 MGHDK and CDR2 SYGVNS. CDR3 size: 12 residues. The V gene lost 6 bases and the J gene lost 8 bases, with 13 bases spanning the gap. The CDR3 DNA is TGTGCCAGCAGCGGTGCGGGGGGCGGCTACACCTTC. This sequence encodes CASSGAGGGYTF.

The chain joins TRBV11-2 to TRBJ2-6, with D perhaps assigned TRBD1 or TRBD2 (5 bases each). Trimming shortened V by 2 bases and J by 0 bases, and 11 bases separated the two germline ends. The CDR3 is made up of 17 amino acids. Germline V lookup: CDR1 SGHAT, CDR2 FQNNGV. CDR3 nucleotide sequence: TGTGCCAGCAGCTTAAGCATGAGGGGCTCTGGGGCCAACGTCCTGACTTTC. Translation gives CASSLSMRGSGANVLTF.

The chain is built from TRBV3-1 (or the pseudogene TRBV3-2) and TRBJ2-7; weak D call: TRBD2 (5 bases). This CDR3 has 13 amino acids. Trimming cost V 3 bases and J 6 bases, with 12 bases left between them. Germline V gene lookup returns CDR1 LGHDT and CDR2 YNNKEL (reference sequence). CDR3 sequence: CASSQDSFGEQYF. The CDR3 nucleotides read TGTGCCAGCAGCCAGGACTCATTCGGCGAGCAGTACTTC.

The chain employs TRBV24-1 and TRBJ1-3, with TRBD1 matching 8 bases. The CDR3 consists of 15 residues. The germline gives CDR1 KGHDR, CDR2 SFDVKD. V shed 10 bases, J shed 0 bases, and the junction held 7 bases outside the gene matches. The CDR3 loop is CATLDRDDSGNTIYF. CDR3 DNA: TGTGCCACACTGGACAGGGACGACTCTGGAAACACCATATATTTT.

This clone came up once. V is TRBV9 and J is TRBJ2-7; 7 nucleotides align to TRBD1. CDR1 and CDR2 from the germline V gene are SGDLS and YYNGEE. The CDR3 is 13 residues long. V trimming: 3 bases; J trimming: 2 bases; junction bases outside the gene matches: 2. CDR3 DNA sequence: TGTGCCAGCAGCGGTACAGGGGCCTACGAGCAGTACTTC. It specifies CASSGTGAYEQYF.

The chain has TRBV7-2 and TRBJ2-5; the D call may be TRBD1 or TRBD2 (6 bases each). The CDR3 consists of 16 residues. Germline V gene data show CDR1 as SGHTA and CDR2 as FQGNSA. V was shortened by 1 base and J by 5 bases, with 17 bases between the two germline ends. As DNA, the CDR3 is TGTGCCAGCAGCTTAGGCTTGACAGGCGGGATGGAGACCCAGTACTTC. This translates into CASSLGLTGGMETQYF.

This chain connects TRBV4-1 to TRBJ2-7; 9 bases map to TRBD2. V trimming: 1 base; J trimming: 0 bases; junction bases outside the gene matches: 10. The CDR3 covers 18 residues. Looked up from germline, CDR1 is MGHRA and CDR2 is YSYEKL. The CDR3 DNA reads TGCGCCAGCAGCCAAGGCCCTCCTCTAGCGGGGAGCTCCTACGAGCAGTACTTC. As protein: CASSQGPPLAGSSYEQYF.

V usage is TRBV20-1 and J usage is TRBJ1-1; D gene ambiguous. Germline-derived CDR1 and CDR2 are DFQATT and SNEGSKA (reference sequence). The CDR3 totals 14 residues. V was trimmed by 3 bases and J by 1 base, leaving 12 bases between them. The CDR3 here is CSASWVEGNTEAFF. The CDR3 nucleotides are TGCAGTGCTAGTTGGGTCGAGGGGAACACTGAAGCTTTCTTT.

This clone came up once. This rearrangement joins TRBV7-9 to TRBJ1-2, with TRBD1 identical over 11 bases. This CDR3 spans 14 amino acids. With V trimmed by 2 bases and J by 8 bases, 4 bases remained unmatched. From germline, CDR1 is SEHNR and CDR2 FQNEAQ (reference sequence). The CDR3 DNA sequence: TGTGCCAGCAGCTTACCCGGACAGGGGGCGGGCTACACCTTC. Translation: CASSLPGQGAGYTF. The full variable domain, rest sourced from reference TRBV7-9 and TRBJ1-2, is DTGVSQNPRHKITKRGQNVTFRCDPISEHNRLYWYRQTLGQGPEFLTYFQNEAQLEKSRLLSDRFSAERPKGSFSTLEIQRTEQGDSAMYLCASSLPGQGAGYTFGSGTRLTVV.